Sequencing of this T cell receptor beta chain was carried out in a study of shared clonotypes between healthy human individuals. CD45RO-negative cells were positively selected for CCR7, leaving out terminally differentiated effector memory CD45RA+ cells. Assay: immunoSEQ multiplex PCR; the TCRdb copy retains only in-frame clones and omits some. The sample records millions of clones, approximately 94% being singletons. Germline CDR1 reads SGDLS; CDR2 reads YYNGEE. V was cut by 0 bases and J by 1 base, with 9 bases left in between. The CDR3 runs 15 residues. On this clone: Its antigen is not known. The sample carries other DNA sequences with the same CDR3.

Findings of the study overall: Only blood underwent sampling, and tissue repertoires likely differ.

Input material: naive CD8+ T cells sorted from blood. The V call is TRBV9, the J call TRBJ2-3, with D perhaps matching TRBD1 (5 bases). The source of this sequence is a man between 18 and 29 years old in good health. The CDR3 reads CASSVGGGGTDTQYF. The CDR3 DNA is TGTGCCAGCAGCGTAGGGGGCGGCGGCACAGATACGCAGTATTTT.